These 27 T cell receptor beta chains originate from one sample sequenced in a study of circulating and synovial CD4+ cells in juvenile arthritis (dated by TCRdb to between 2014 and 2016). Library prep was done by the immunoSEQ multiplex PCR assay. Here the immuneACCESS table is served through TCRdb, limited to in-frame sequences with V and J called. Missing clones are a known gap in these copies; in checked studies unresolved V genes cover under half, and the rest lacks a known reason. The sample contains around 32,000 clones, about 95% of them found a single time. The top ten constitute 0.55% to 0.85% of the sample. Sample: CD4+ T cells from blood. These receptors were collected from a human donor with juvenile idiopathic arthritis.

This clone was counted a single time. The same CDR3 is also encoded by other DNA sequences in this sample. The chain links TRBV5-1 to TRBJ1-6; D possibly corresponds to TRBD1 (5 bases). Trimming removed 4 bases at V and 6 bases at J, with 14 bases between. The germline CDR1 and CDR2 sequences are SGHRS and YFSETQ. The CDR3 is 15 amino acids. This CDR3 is CASSEGLAGNSPLHF. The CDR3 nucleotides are TGCGCCAGCAGCGAGGGACTCGCGGGTAATTCACCCCTCCACTTT.

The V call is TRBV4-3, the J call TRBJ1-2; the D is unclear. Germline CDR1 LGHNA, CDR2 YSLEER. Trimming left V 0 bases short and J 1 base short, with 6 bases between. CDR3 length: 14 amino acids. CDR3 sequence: CASSQEKHNYGYTF. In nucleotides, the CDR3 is TGCGCCAGCAGCCAAGAAAAACATAACTATGGCTACACCTTC.

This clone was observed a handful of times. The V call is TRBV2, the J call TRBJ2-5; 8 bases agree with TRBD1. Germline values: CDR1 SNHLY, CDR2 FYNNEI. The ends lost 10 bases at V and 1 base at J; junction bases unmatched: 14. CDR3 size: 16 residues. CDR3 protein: CATRPASTGGQETQYF. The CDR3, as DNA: TGTGCCACCAGGCCCGCTTCTACAGGGGGCCAAGAGACCCAGTACTTC.

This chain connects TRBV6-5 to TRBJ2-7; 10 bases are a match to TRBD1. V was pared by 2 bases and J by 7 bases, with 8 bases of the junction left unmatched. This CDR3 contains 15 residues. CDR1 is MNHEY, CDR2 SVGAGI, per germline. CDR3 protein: CASSYGGTGVWEQYF. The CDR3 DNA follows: TGTGCCAGCAGTTACGGGGGGACAGGGGTGTGGGAGCAGTACTTC.

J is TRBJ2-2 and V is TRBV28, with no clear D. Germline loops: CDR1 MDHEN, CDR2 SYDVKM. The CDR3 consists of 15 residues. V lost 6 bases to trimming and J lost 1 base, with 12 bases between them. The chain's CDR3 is CASRGGNMNTGELFF. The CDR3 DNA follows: TGTGCCAGCAGAGGCGGTAACATGAACACCGGGGAGCTGTTTTTT.

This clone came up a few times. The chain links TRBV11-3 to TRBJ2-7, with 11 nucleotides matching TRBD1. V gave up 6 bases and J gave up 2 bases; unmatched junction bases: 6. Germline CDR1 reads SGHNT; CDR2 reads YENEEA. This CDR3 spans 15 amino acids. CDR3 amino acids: CASRRPGQGAYEQYF. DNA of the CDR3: TGTGCCAGCAGGCGACCGGGACAGGGGGCCTACGAGCAGTACTTC.

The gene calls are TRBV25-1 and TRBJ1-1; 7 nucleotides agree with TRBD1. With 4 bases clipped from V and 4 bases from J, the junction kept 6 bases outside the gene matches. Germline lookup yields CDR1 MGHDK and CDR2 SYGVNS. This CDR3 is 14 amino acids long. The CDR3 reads CASSATGDRTEAFF. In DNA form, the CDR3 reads TGTGCCAGCAGTGCAACAGGGGACCGCACTGAAGCTTTCTTT.

DNA of the CDR3: TGTGCCAGTAGTATCGACAGTTCTAGCACAGATACGCAGTATTTT. It translates to CASSIDSSSTDTQYF. The chain uses TRBV19 and TRBJ2-3; TRBD1 might be the D (5 bases). CDR1 is LNHDA, CDR2 SQIVND, per germline (reference sequence). The CDR3 length is 15 residues. The V end lost 3 bases, the J end lost 0 bases, and 10 bases lay between the germline ends.

CDR3 sequence (DNA): TGCGCCAGCAGCCAGGGGACTGCTTCTAGCACAGATACGCAGTATTTT. It is translated as CASSQGTASSTDTQYF. The chain employs TRBV4-3 and TRBJ2-3; D may be TRBD2 (6 bases). The germline CDR1 and CDR2 sequences are LGHNA and YSLEER. The V gene lost 3 bases and the J gene lost 0 bases, with 13 bases spanning the gap. CDR3 length: 16 residues.

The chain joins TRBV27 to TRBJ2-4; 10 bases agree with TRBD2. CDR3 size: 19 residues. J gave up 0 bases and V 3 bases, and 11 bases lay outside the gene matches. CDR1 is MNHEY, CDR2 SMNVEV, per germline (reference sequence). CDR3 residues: CASSFLAGANALAKNIQYF. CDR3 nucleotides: TGTGCCAGCAGTTTCCTAGCGGGAGCAAATGCTCTAGCCAAAAACATTCAGTACTTC.

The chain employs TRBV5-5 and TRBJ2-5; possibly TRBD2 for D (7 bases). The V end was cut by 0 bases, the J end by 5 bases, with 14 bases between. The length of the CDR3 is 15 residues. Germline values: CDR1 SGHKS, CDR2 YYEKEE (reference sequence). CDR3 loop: CASSLEGGAVETQYF. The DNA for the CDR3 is TGTGCCAGCAGCTTGGAAGGGGGGGCCGTGGAGACCCAGTACTTC.

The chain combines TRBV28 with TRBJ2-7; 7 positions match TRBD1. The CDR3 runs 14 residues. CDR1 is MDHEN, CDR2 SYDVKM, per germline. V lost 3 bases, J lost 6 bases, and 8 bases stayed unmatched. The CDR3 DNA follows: TGTGCCAGCAGTTTCGGGACAGCGTTTTCCGAGCAGTACTTC. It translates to CASSFGTAFSEQYF. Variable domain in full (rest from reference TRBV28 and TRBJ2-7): DVKVTQSSRYLVKRTGEKVFLECVQDMDHENMFWYRQDPGLGLRLIYFSYDVKMKEKGDIPEGYSVSREKKERFSLILESASTNQTSMYLCASSFGTAFSEQYFGPGTRLTVT.

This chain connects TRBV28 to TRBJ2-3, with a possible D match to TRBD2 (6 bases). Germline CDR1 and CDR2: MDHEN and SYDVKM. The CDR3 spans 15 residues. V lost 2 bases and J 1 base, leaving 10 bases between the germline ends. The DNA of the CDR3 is TGTGCCAGCAGTTTAGGGCTAGCGCGCACAGATACGCAGTATTTT. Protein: CASSLGLARTDTQYF.

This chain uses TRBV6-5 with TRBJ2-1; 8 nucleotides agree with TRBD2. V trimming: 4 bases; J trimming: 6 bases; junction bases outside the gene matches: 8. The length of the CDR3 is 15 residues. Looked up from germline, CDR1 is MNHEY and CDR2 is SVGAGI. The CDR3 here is CASSSPRTSSNEQFF. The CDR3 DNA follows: TGTGCCAGCAGTTCACCCCGGACTAGCTCCAATGAGCAGTTCTTC.

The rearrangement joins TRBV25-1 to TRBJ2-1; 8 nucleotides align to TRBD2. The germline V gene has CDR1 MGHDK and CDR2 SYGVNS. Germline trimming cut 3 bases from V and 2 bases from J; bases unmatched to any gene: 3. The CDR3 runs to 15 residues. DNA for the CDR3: TGTGCCAGCAGTGACTTAGCGGGGCCCTACAATGAGCAGTTCTTC. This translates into CASSDLAGPYNEQFF.

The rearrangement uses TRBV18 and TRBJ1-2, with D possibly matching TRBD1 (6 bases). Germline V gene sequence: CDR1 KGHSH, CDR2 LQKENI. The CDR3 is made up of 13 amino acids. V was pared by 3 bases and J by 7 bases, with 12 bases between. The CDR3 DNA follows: TGTGCCAGCTCACCCCGGGACATACTTGGCTACACCTTC. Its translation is CASSPRDILGYTF.

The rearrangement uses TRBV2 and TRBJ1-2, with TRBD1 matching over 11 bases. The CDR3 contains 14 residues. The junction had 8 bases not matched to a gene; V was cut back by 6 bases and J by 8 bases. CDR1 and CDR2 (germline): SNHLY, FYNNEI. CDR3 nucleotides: TGTGCCAGCAGAAAAGAGGACAGGGGGCTAGGCTACACCTTC. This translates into CASRKEDRGLGYTF.

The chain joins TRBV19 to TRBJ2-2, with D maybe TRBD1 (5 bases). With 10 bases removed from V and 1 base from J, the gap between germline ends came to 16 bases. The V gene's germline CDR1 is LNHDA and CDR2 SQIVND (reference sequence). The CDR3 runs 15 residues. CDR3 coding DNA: TGTGCCACCGGAAGCCTAGGACAGAACACCGGGGAGCTGTTTTTT. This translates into CATGSLGQNTGELFF.

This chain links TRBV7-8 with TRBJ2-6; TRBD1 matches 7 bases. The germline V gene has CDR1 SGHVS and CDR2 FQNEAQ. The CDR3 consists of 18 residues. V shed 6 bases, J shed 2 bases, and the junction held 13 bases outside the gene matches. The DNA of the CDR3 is TGTGCCAGCAGAGCGCCCGACAGGGAAAAGGCTGGGGCCAACGTCCTGACTTTC. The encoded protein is CASRAPDREKAGANVLTF.

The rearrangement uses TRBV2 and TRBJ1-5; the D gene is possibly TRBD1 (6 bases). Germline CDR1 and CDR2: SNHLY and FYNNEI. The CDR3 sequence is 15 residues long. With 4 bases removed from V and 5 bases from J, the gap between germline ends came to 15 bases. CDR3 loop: CASSVEVGGYQPQHF. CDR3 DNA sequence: TGTGCCAGCAGTGTGGAGGTAGGGGGATATCAGCCCCAGCATTTT.

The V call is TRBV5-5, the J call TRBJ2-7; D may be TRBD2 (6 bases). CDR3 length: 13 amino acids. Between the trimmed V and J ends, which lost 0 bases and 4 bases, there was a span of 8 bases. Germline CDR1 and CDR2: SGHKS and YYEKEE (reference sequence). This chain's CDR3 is CASSLGGDYEQYF. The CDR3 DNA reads TGTGCCAGCAGCTTGGGGGGGGATTACGAGCAGTACTTC.

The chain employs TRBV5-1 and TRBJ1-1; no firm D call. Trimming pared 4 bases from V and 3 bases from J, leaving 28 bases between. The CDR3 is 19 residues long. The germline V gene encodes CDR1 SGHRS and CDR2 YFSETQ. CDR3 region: CASSQDFVSGVLWDTEAFF. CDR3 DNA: TGCGCCAGCAGCCAAGATTTCGTGAGCGGGGTGTTGTGGGACACTGAAGCTTTCTTT.

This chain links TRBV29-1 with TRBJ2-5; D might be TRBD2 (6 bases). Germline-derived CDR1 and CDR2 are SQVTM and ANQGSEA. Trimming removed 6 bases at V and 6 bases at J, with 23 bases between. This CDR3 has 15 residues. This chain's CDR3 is CSVVRVGGTAKTQYF. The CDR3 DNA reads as TGCAGCGTCGTAAGGGTGGGGGGAACGGCAAAGACCCAGTACTTC.

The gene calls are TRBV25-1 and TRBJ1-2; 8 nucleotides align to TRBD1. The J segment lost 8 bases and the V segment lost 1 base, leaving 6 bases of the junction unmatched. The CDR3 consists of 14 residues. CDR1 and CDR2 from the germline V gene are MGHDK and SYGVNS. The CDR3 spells CASSEWDRLGGYTF. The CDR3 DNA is TGTGCCAGCAGTGAATGGGACAGGTTGGGAGGCTACACCTTC.

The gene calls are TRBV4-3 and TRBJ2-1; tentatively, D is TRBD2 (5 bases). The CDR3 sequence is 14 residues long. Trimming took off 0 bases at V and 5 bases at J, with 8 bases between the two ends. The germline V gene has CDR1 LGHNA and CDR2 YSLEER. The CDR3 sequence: CASSQELVNNEQFF. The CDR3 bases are TGCGCCAGCAGCCAAGAACTAGTCAACAATGAGCAGTTCTTC.

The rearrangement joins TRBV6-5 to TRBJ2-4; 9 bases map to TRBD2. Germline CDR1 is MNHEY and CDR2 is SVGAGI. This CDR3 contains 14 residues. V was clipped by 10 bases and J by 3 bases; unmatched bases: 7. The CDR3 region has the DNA TGTGCCACTGGGACTAGCTCCGACAAAAACATTCAGTACTTC. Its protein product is CATGTSSDKNIQYF.

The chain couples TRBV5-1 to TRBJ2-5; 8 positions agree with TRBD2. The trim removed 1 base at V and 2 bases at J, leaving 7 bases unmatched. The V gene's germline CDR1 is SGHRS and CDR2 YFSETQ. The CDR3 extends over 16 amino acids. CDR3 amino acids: CASSLRPSGSQETQYF. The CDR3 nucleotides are TGCGCCAGCAGCTTGAGGCCTAGCGGGTCACAAGAGACCCAGTACTTC.